This T cell receptor (beta chain) was captured by sequencing in a study of OX40 agonist ivuxolimab in advanced cancers. About the full investigation: Ivuxolimab was a fully human IgG2 agonistic monoclonal antibody targeting the costimulatory receptor OX40 (CD134). Peripheral TCRbeta sequencing aimed to test whether ivuxolimab altered TCR sequence diversity and caused clonal T-cell expansion. Intravenous ivuxolimab was administered to patients every 2 weeks at six dose levels: 0.01, 0.1, 0.3, 1.5, 3 and 10 mg/kg. In the dose-escalation cohort, 82.7% of patients were male, and the mean age was approximately 60 years with a range of roughly 20 to 79. Among the roughly 54 dose-escalation patients, around 19 had hepatocellular carcinoma, approximately 15 melanoma, 9 renal cell carcinoma and 9 head and neck cancer. The paper reports the monotherapy dose-escalation portion (N = 52 patients) of the phase I ivuxolimab trial. Partial responses occurred in three dose-escalation patients, of whom one had hepatocellular carcinoma and two had cutaneous melanoma. Patients were allowed to have had prior anti-PD-1, anti-PD-L1 or anti-CTLA-4 therapy, and roughly two fifths of the dose-escalation patients had been treated with checkpoint inhibitors. The research as a whole found: On average, CD8+ T cells showed more expanded clones than CD4+ T cells after ivuxolimab. The antigen specificity of the clonally expanded peripheral T cells was not determined. Partial responders in the 0.1-3.0 mg/kg groups had among the lowest normalized peripheral clonal expansion, especially among CD8+ T cells. Low levels of normalized T-cell clonal expansion were also seen in some patients who did not respond. At doses of 0.1 to 3.0 mg/kg, clonal expansion of both CD4+ and CD8+ T cells in blood was seen between baseline and week 6.

The trial excluded patients who had a history of autoimmune disease or who were on systemic immunosuppression. Peripheral blood for TCR sequencing was drawn from every dose cohort at baseline, at cycle 4 day 1 and at cycle 7 day 1. Samples were obtained from an open-label, multicenter, first-in-human phase I dose-escalation trial of ivuxolimab. Adults with locally advanced or metastatic melanoma, renal cell carcinoma, hepatocellular carcinoma or head and neck squamous cell carcinoma were enrolled in the trial. Before TCR sequencing, CD4+ T cells and CD8+ T cells were sorted from peripheral blood as separate populations. Regarding this clone: Its target antigen remains unknown. No per-base quality is available; no much larger clone lies one base away.

CDR1 and CDR2 are drawn from the germline V gene: SGHVS, FQNEAQ. V lost 0 bases and J lost 5 bases; the stretch between them is 12 bases long. From the cysteine through the phenylalanine, the CDR3 covers 15 amino acids. CDR3 DNA only is kept here, 45 bases in frame from base 1. Genomic DNA was isolated from the sorted cells so that the TCRbeta CDR3 region could be sequenced. The immunoSEQ Assay was used to sequence the TCRbeta CDR3 regions. TCRdb took over this immuneACCESS table, retaining in-frame rearrangements with V and J assigned. Such tables are incomplete; in checked studies, under half of the missing clones stem from an unresolved V gene, and the remainder is unexplained. Here the sample has about 88,000 clones; around nine tenths occur a single time. The ten largest account for around 1.5% of the sample.

The receptor comes from an adult with an advanced solid tumor such as melanoma, head and neck, liver or kidney cancer. This sequence uses TRBV7-8 and TRBJ2-3; the D region possibly corresponds to TRBD2 (6 bases align). The sequenced sample was CD4+ or CD8+ T cells sorted from blood, obtained in a trial of the OX40 agonist ivuxolimab. The CDR3 protein sequence reads: CASSLAGPSEDTQYF. The base sequence is TGTGCCAGCAGCTTAGCGGGGCCTAGCGAAGATACGCAGTATTTT.